Shown below are 14 T cell receptor beta chains from a single sample sequenced in a study of breast tumors, draining lymph nodes, adjacent tissues. TCRdb redid the calling of the multiplex PCR reads with MiXCR, one entry per CDR3 protein. The sample includes approximately 300,000 distinct CDR3 sequences, 30% to 35% of them seen just once. The lymph nodes were axillary draining lymph nodes from breast cancer patients. Sequencing used axillary lymph node tissue. The source is a female donor with breast cancer. Some clones in this sample may be carry-over from other donors' samples.

This clonotype has ten or more counts. This chain links TRBV5-8 with TRBJ2-3; 8 bases line up with TRBD2. V was clipped by 3 bases and J by 5 bases; unmatched bases: 5. Germline V CDR1 and CDR2: SGHTS, YDEGEE. The CDR3 contains 14 residues. CDR3 coding DNA: TGTGCCAGCAGCTACGGGCTAGCGGGAGATACGCAGTATTTT. Its protein is CASSYGLAGDTQYF.

This clonotype has a count of ten or more. The genes are TRBV20-1 and TRBJ2-7; 10 bases map to TRBD2. The CDR3 is 13 amino acids. Germline V lookup: CDR1 DFQATT, CDR2 SNEGSKA (reference sequence). The CDR3 protein is CSFLASGSHEQYF. DNA for the CDR3: TGCAGCTTCCTAGCTAGCGGGAGCCACGAGCAGTACTTC.

Details on this clonotype: Compared with germline, one end of the junction differs, possibly owing to a read error. The chain has TRBV6-6 and TRBJ2-1, with 7 bases that match TRBD1. This CDR3 is 18 amino acids long. Germline V gene data show CDR1 as MNHNY and CDR2 as SVGAGI (reference sequence). The CDR3 nucleotides read TGTGCCAGCAGTCACTCGATTTCAGGGGGAGTTGGGAACAATGAGCAGTTCTTC. It specifies CASSHSISGGVGNNEQFF.

The chain recombines TRBV28 with TRBJ1-4, with D perhaps TRBD1 (5 bases). Trimming took off 6 bases at V and 8 bases at J, with 13 bases between the two ends. Germline lookup yields CDR1 MDHEN and CDR2 SYDVKM. This CDR3 is built from 13 residues. CDR3 sequence (DNA): TGTGCCAGCAGACTCTACGGGGCCGAAAAACTGTTTTTT. This codes for CASRLYGAEKLFF.

This clonotype was picked up many times. V and J are TRBV19 and TRBJ2-7; D not certain. Deletions cut 2 bases from V and 0 bases from J, with 8 bases between. The CDR3 is 14 amino acids. CDR1 is LNHDA, CDR2 SQIVND, per germline (reference sequence). CDR3 sequence reads: CASSISRNSYEQYF. The CDR3 DNA follows: TGTGCCAGTAGTATAAGCCGTAACTCCTACGAGCAGTACTTC.

The chain couples TRBV7-3 to TRBJ2-2; TRBD2 matches at 7 bases. CDR3 size: 17 residues. Germline assignment: CDR1 SGHTA and CDR2 FQGTGA. Germline trimming cut 4 bases from V and 1 base from J; bases unmatched to any gene: 9. This chain's CDR3 is CASSSQPTSRNTGELFF. CDR3 sequence (DNA): TGTGCCAGCAGCTCTCAACCGACTAGCCGGAACACCGGGGAGCTGTTTTTT.

This clonotype was seen ten or more times. This sequence joins TRBV3-1 and TRBJ2-5, with 7 bases matching TRBD2. Germline V gene sequence: CDR1 LGHDT, CDR2 YNNKEL (reference sequence). The CDR3 consists of 15 residues. V lost 4 bases and J lost 3; bases outside the gene matches: 8. DNA for the CDR3: TGTGCCAGCAGCCGACCAGCGGGAACCAAAGAGACCCAGTACTTC. It translates to CASSRPAGTKETQYF.

This clonotype has a count of ten or more. The genes are TRBV29-1 and TRBJ2-7, with D possibly being TRBD1 (6 bases). Trimming cost V 7 bases and J 0 bases, with 16 bases left between them. Germline CDR1 SQVTM, CDR2 ANQGSEA. The CDR3 consists of 14 residues. The chain's CDR3 is CSARIQGDSYEQYF. Written as DNA, the CDR3 is TGCAGCGCTAGAATACAGGGCGACTCCTACGAGCAGTACTTC.

This clonotype was counted many times. The chain employs TRBV6-1 and TRBJ1-2; D possibly corresponds to TRBD1 (6 bases). The CDR3 totals 14 residues. V shed 6 bases and J shed 6 bases, with 17 bases lying between them. CDR1 MNHNS and CDR2 SASEGT come from the germline V gene. CDR3 sequence reads: CASSPDGGTHGYTF. The CDR3 nucleotides read TGTGCCAGCAGCCCGGACGGGGGCACCCATGGCTACACCTTC.

This clonotype appeared a few times. The chain uses TRBV5-1 and TRBJ1-1, with D uncertain. From germline, CDR1 is SGHRS and CDR2 YFSETQ. Trimming stripped 4 bases from V and 3 bases from J, with 13 bases between. CDR3 length: 14 residues. The DNA for the CDR3 is TGCGCCAGCAGCCCCGTCACCGGGTACACTGAAGCTTTCTTT. As protein: CASSPVTGYTEAFF. The full variable domain, its missing parts supplied by reference TRBV5-1 and TRBJ1-1, is KAGVTQTPRYLIKTRGQQVTLSCSPISGHRSVSWYQQTPGQGLQFLFEYFSETQRNKGNFPGRFSGRQFSNSRSEMNVSTLELGDSALYLCASSPVTGYTEAFFGQGTRLTVV.

This clonotype came up many times. The chain links TRBV5-1 to TRBJ2-5; D is undetermined. This CDR3 has 15 amino acids. Germline values: CDR1 SGHRS, CDR2 YFSETQ. V was cut by 4 bases and J by 1 base, with 14 bases left in between. The CDR3 region is CASSPTRRSQETQYF. In DNA form, the CDR3 reads TGCGCCAGCAGCCCAACCAGGCGGAGCCAAGAGACCCAGTACTTC.

This clonotype was recorded a few times. A much larger clone differs from this one at a single base, so this may be a read error. This chain links TRBV4-1 with TRBJ2-2, with 9 bases fitting TRBD2. Germline CDR1 reads MGHRA; CDR2 reads YSYEKL. The CDR3 sequence is 18 residues long. The CDR3 region is CASSRGFSGGLNTGELSF. CDR3 coding DNA: TGCGCCAGCAGCCGCGGTTTTAGCGGGGGCCTGAACACCGGGGAGCTGTCTTTT.

The chain joins TRBV20-1 to TRBJ2-7, with D possibly called TRBD1 or TRBD2 (5 bases each). Trimming left V 1 base short and J 6 bases short, with 16 bases between. Germline CDR1 reads DFQATT; CDR2 reads SNEGSKA (reference sequence). The CDR3 covers 14 residues. The CDR3 sequence: CSARAGEGTSEQYF. The CDR3 DNA sequence: TGCAGTGCTAGAGCTGGCGAGGGGACGAGCGAGCAGTACTTC.

This clonotype was recorded a few times. A much larger clone differs by one base, so this may be a read error. The V and J genes are TRBV20-1 and TRBJ2-3; D unclear. Germline CDR1 reads DFQATT; CDR2 reads SNEGSKA (reference sequence). Trimming cost V 6 bases and J 6 bases, with 10 bases left between them. The CDR3 consists of 11 residues. CDR3 sequence: CSAPAADTQYF. The CDR3 DNA reads TGCAGTGCCCCGGCGGCCGATACGCAGTATTTT.